These 23 T cell receptor beta chains originate from one sample sequenced in a study of T cells in tumors after PD-1 blockade (dated by TCRdb to between 2018 and 2021). Library preparation employed the immunoSEQ multiplex PCR assay. TCRdb's version of the immuneACCESS table is confined to in-frame rearrangements and falls short of the full clone set. An unresolved V gene accounts for under half of the shortfall where checked; the remainder is of unknown origin. In this sample the table shows roughly 5,100 clones, about 60% of which occur a single time. Around 15% of the sample comes from the top ten. The time point label here, explained by the study, means: after anti-PD-1 therapy. The source was tumor tissue, collected after anti-PD-1 treatment. These TCRs come from a human donor with basal cell carcinoma.

The chain couples TRBV6-5 to TRBJ2-3, with 9 bases matching TRBD2. V gave up 6 bases and J gave up 6 bases; unmatched junction bases: 7. Germline lookup yields CDR1 MNHEY and CDR2 SVGAGI. This CDR3 has 14 residues. Here the CDR3 DNA reads TGTGCCAGCAGGAGAGGCGGGGGGGTGGATACGCAGTATTTT. Translating it yields CASRRGGGVDTQYF.

This clone was seen only a few times. The chain joins TRBV6-5 to TRBJ1-1; D is undetermined. The length of the CDR3 is 14 residues. The V gene lost 2 bases and the J gene lost 5 bases, with 12 bases spanning the gap. In germline, CDR1 is MNHEY, CDR2 SVGAGI. The CDR3 region is CASSYGPGGTEAFF. CDR3 DNA sequence: TGTGCCAGCAGTTACGGCCCCGGCGGGACTGAAGCTTTCTTT.

The rearrangement links TRBV20-1 to TRBJ2-5; 11 bases agree with TRBD1. V trimming: 3 bases; J trimming: 5 bases; junction bases outside the gene matches: 8. The V gene's germline CDR1 is DFQATT and CDR2 SNEGSKA (reference sequence). CDR3 length equals 15 residues. The CDR3 DNA reads TGCAGTGCTAGTGTGAGGACAGGGGGCGGCGAGACCCAGTACTTC. Protein sequence: CSASVRTGGGETQYF.

The chain couples TRBV7-2 to TRBJ1-4; 9 nucleotides align to TRBD1. Germline V CDR1 and CDR2: SGHTA, FQGNSA. The J segment lost 0 bases and the V segment lost 4 bases, leaving 3 bases of the junction unmatched. This CDR3 is 16 amino acids long. The CDR3 sequence: CASSSGQGSTNEKLFF. DNA of the CDR3: TGTGCCAGCAGCTCGGGACAGGGATCAACTAATGAAAAACTGTTTTTT. Variable domain in full (rest from reference TRBV7-2 and TRBJ1-4): GAGVSQSPSNKVTEKGKDVELRCDPISGHTALYWYRQSLGQGLEFLIYFQGNSAPDKSGLPSDRFSAERTGGSVSTLTIQRTQQEDSAVYLCASSSGQGSTNEKLFFGSGTQLSVL.

This chain joins TRBV2 and TRBJ2-3, with D unresolved. Deletions cut 5 bases from V and 3 bases from J, with 6 bases between. Per germline, CDR1 SNHLY and CDR2 FYNNEI. CDR3 length equals 12 residues. CDR3: CASSYNTDTQYF. DNA of the CDR3: TGTGCCAGCAGTTACAATACAGATACGCAGTATTTT. The variable domain in full, with the rest retrieved from reference TRBV2 and TRBJ2-3, is EPEVTQTPSHQVTQMGQEVILRCVPISNHLYFYWYRQILGQKVEFLVSFYNNEISEKSEIFDDQFSVERPDGSNFTLKIRSTKLEDSAMYFCASSYNTDTQYFGPGTRLTVL.

In its sample, this clone ranks as medium-sized. V is TRBV2 and J is TRBJ1-1, with no clear D. The V end was cut by 5 bases, the J end by 11 bases, with 15 bases between. Germline values: CDR1 SNHLY, CDR2 FYNNEI. The length of the CDR3 is 12 residues. DNA for the CDR3: TGTGCCAGCAGTTTTGACCAGTTCGGGGCTTTCTTT. Translated: CASSFDQFGAFF.

The chain carries TRBV5-6 and TRBJ1-1; 8 bases align to TRBD1. CDR3 length: 14 residues. With 0 bases clipped from V and 7 bases from J, the junction kept 5 bases outside the gene matches. Germline V gives CDR1 SGHDT, CDR2 YYEEEE. Here the CDR3 DNA reads TGTGCCAGCAGCTTGGGGACAGGGAACTTTGAAGCTTTCTTT. This encodes CASSLGTGNFEAFF.

This clone ranks as large. The genes are TRBV19 and TRBJ2-2; D is perhaps TRBD1 (7 bases). Trimming stripped 5 bases from V and 0 bases from J, with 10 bases between. Per germline, CDR1 LNHDA and CDR2 SQIVND (reference sequence). CDR3 length: 15 amino acids. The CDR3 DNA reads TGTGCCAGTAGTGCGGGACAGACGAACACCGGGGAGCTGTTTTTT. This translates into CASSAGQTNTGELFF.

Sample share makes this clone medium-sized. The rearrangement links TRBV29-1 to TRBJ1-1; D unclear. V shed 4 bases and J shed 4 bases, with 16 bases lying between them. The CDR3 runs 14 residues. CDR1 SQVTM and CDR2 ANQGSEA come from the germline V gene. Written as DNA, the CDR3 is TGCAGCGTTGGTATGGGAAGACGGGGCACTGAAGCTTTCTTT. Translating gives CSVGMGRRGTEAFF.

By sample share, this clone is medium-sized. Other DNA sequences in this sample translate to the same CDR3. The chain uses TRBV30 and TRBJ2-1, with no clear D. CDR1 and CDR2 (germline): GTSNPN, SVGIG (reference sequence). The V gene lost 0 bases and the J gene lost 9 bases, with 6 bases spanning the gap. The CDR3 consists of 11 residues. CDR3 DNA sequence: TGTGCCTGGAGTGTACGCGGTGAGCAGTTCTTC. Translating it yields CAWSVRGEQFF.

This rearrangement joins TRBV5-1 to TRBJ2-7, with 7 bases lining up with TRBD1. J lost 0 bases, V lost 0 bases, and 0 bases had no gene match. This CDR3 contains 14 residues. CDR1 and CDR2 from the germline V gene are SGHRS and YFSETQ. The CDR3 DNA is TGCGCCAGCAGCTTGGGGGACAGCTCCTACGAGCAGTACTTC. Translating gives CASSLGDSSYEQYF.

Relative to its sample, this clone is medium-sized. The CDR3 DNA reads as TGCGCCAGCACCAGAATTCCGGGGAGAATGGGAGTCAATGAGCAGTTCTTC. Translation gives CASTRIPGRMGVNEQFF. This chain links TRBV5-1 with TRBJ2-1; the D gene is possibly TRBD2 (5 bases). The length of the CDR3 is 17 residues. Germline V lookup: CDR1 SGHRS, CDR2 YFSETQ. The ends were cut back, 6 bases at V and 6 bases at J, with 25 bases in the middle. The variable domain in full, with the rest retrieved from reference TRBV5-1 and TRBJ2-1, is KAGVTQTPRYLIKTRGQQVTLSCSPISGHRSVSWYQQTPGQGLQFLFEYFSETQRNKGNFPGRFSGRQFSNSRSEMNVSTLELGDSALYLCASTRIPGRMGVNEQFFGPGTRLTVL.

The V and J genes are TRBV14 and TRBJ1-1, with 7 bases lining up with TRBD1. There are 15 residues in the CDR3. With V trimmed by 1 base and J by 4 bases, 6 bases remained unmatched. CDR1 SGHDN and CDR2 FVKESK come from the germline V gene. The CDR3 loop reads CASSQAGGVSTEAFF. CDR3 DNA sequence: TGTGCCAGCAGCCAAGCAGGGGGAGTGAGCACTGAAGCTTTCTTT.

The V gene is TRBV6-1, the J gene TRBJ1-4; no definite D call. The V gene's germline CDR1 is MNHNS and CDR2 SASEGT. Trimming took 0 bases from V and 0 from J, leaving 11 bases between them. The CDR3 spans 17 residues. This CDR3 is CASSEAYGFTTNEKLFF. The CDR3 nucleotides are TGTGCCAGCAGTGAAGCGTACGGGTTTACAACTAATGAAAAACTGTTTTTT.

This rearrangement joins TRBV7-6 to TRBJ2-2; TRBD2 aligns across 7 bases. Germline CDR1 reads SGHVS; CDR2 reads FNYEAQ. V lost 4 bases to trimming and J lost 7 bases; unmatched junction nucleotides: 6. The CDR3 spans 14 residues. As DNA, the CDR3 is TGTGCCAGCAGCTCCATCTCTAGCGGCGGGGAGCTGTTTTTT. This gives the protein CASSSISSGGELFF.

The CDR3 loop is CASSPGGARGTQYF. The CDR3 DNA follows: TGTGCCAGCAGCCCAGGCGGGGCCCGAGGGACCCAGTACTTC. V usage is TRBV5-6 and J usage is TRBJ2-5, with D possibly TRBD2 on 6 matching bases. Trimming removed 4 bases at V and 7 bases at J, with 17 bases between. The CDR3 consists of 14 residues. CDR1 and CDR2 (germline): SGHDT, YYEEEE.

The chain joins TRBV3-1 (or the pseudogene TRBV3-2) to TRBJ2-1; 7 positions match TRBD1. V was clipped by 1 base and J by 7 bases; unmatched bases: 7. Germline V CDR1 and CDR2: LGHDT, YNNKEL (reference sequence). This CDR3 comprises 15 residues. The CDR3 loop is CASSQVGGARNEQFF. The CDR3 bases are TGTGCCAGCAGCCAAGTAGGGGGCGCGAGGAATGAGCAGTTCTTC.

This clone appeared a few times. V and J are TRBV7-9 and TRBJ2-2, with TRBD2 identical over 7 bases. Trimming cost V 3 bases and J 3 bases; bases outside gene matches: 7. The germline V gene has CDR1 SEHNR and CDR2 FQNEAQ (reference sequence). The CDR3 loop spans 16 amino acids. CDR3 region: CASSFYGLGDTGELFF. The CDR3 DNA follows: TGTGCCAGCAGCTTCTACGGACTAGGGGACACCGGGGAGCTGTTTTTT. The full variable domain, its missing parts supplied by reference TRBV7-9 and TRBJ2-2, is DTGVSQNPRHKITKRGQNVTFRCDPISEHNRLYWYRQTLGQGPEFLTYFQNEAQLEKSRLLSDRFSAERPKGSFSTLEIQRTEQGDSAMYLCASSFYGLGDTGELFFGEGSRLTVL.

This rearrangement joins TRBV28 to TRBJ2-1, with D perhaps TRBD2 (5 bases). V dropped 8 bases and J dropped 9 bases, with 23 bases sitting between them. CDR3 length equals 15 residues. The germline CDR1 and CDR2 sequences are MDHEN and SYDVKM. For the CDR3, the DNA is TGTGCCAGCGCGCCGGGAACCAGGTTTTTTAGTGAGCAGTTCTTC. Its protein product is CASAPGTRFFSEQFF.

The gene calls are TRBV28 and TRBJ2-7; no definite D call. V lost 5 bases and J 4 bases, leaving 15 bases between the germline ends. CDR1 and CDR2 from the germline V gene are MDHEN and SYDVKM. The CDR3 covers 14 residues. For the CDR3, the DNA is TGTGCCAGCAGTGTTAGGGCCTCCGGGTACGAGCAGTACTTC. Protein sequence: CASSVRASGYEQYF.

This clone was detected a few times. The genes are TRBV11-3 and TRBJ2-5, with 10 bases that match TRBD1. The V gene end was trimmed by 5 bases and the J gene end by 7 bases; junction bases not matched to a gene: 7. The germline V gene encodes CDR1 SGHNT and CDR2 YENEEA. The CDR3 totals 14 residues. This chain's CDR3 is CASSRPGTGATQYF. The DNA for the CDR3 is TGTGCCAGCAGCCGGCCCGGGACAGGGGCGACCCAGTACTTC.

The genes are TRBV7-9 and TRBJ1-1, with a tentative D call TRBD1 (5 bases). The CDR3 is made up of 13 amino acids. Looked up from germline, CDR1 is SEHNR and CDR2 is FQNEAQ (reference sequence). Trimming stripped 2 bases from V and 3 bases from J, with 7 bases between. The CDR3 DNA follows: TGTGCCAGCAGCTTAATGGGGGACACTGAAGCTTTCTTT. It is translated as CASSLMGDTEAFF.

This rearrangement joins TRBV18 to TRBJ2-1; TRBD1 aligns across 10 bases. Germline trimming cut 4 bases from V and 5 bases from J; bases unmatched to any gene: 5. CDR1 is KGHSH, CDR2 LQKENI, per germline. This CDR3 comprises 15 residues. The CDR3 bases are TGTGCCAGCTCACGACAGGGGGCTTTCGACAATGAGCAGTTCTTC. Translation gives CASSRQGAFDNEQFF.